This entry concerns a single TCR beta chain. It has no known antigen specificity. The record has no base qualities; no much larger clone is one base away. The donors were healthy, HIV-negative adults with no recently reported acute infections or vaccinations. Every donor was a Caucasian adult residing in Nashville, Tennessee, USA. CD4+ T cells were enriched by magnetic negative selection; naive cells were then positively selected on CD45RA, and the negative fraction formed the memory subset. Blood was obtained by leukapheresis, after which PBMCs were separated by Ficoll-Histopaque density gradient centrifugation and cryopreserved in liquid nitrogen vapor phase. Purity and quantity of every magnetically sorted T cell population were checked by analytical flow cytometry. Each sorted fraction had its genomic DNA isolated and then quantified by UV absorbance on a Nanodrop 2000c. TCR CDR3 regions were amplified from genomic DNA by multiplex PCR using the deep immunoSEQ assay. Extracted genomic DNA from each cell subset was spread evenly across all wells of several immunoSEQ 96-well plates, with each plate serving as a replicate. For sorted subsets, around 200 ng genomic DNA, equal to 30,000 to 35,000 T cell genomes, was loaded into each replicate PCR. Purified libraries were measured with a Qubit 3.0 fluorometer, size-checked on a Bioanalyzer 2100, and measured again with the KAPA Library Quantification kit. Every immunoSEQ 96-well plate was sequenced on a dedicated single-read 150-cycle Illumina NextSeq 550 flow cell. As for how the authors treated the data: The immunoSEQ output contained only junctional sequences without quality scores, so filtering could not match that applied to full-length reads. To assign V/J genes and CDR3, sequences were annotated using PyIR, a Python wrapper for IgBLAST v1.9, with IMGT germline references. Reads were removed for weak V/J assignments (E-value above 1e-6), missing CDR3, stop codons, out-of-frame junctions, or ambiguous translated residues. V3J clonotypes were defined as sequences sharing an identical inferred V gene, J gene, and CDR3 amino acid sequence. To compute the percentage overlap between repertoires, the number of shared unique clonotypes was divided by the size of the smaller repertoire. Richness of each repertoire was evaluated using RTK rarefaction, the Chao1 estimator, and Recon v2.1 estimates of unobserved clonotypes. Generation probabilities for all TCRbeta clonotypes obtained by the gDNA method from several donors were computed using OLGA. Here the immuneACCESS table is served through TCRdb, limited to in-frame sequences with V and J called. Missing clones are a known gap in these copies; in checked studies unresolved V genes cover under half, and the rest lacks a known reason. V and J calls and clone size come straight from that table; D and trimming were deduced from the DNA. For this sample the table gives under 600,000 clones, of which more than 95% were detected only once. 0.045% to 0.06% of the sample comes from the top ten.

These data come from a study of shared clonotypes between healthy human individuals (dated by TCRdb to 2018 to 2020). Describing the broader study: The cohort comprised two women and a few men aged 18 to 49 years. Libraries were prepared and TCR repertoires were sequenced by different laboratories using diverse techniques, in order to increase sequencing depth and limit assay-specific biases. Leukapheresis yielded between about 0.85 and 10 billion PBMCs per donor. For each donor, CD4 naive and CD4 memory were each run on three plates, CD8 naive on two plates, and CD8 memory on one plate. Blood TCR repertoires of roughly five healthy adults were deeply sequenced to estimate repertoire size and the extent of clonotype sharing between individuals.

The study at large found these results: Pairwise subsampling indicated that sequencing depth was expected to affect the degree of clonotype sharing among donors. Across a handful of donors, around 5.4% of naive CD4, approximately 3.5% of naive CD8, approximately 2.5% of memory CD4, and under 0.45% of memory CD8 clonotypes were shared. Clonotypes shared by all four sorted-subset donors showed higher generation probabilities than non-shared clonotypes. Incomplete sequencing was indicated by rarefaction of sorted-subset datasets, despite the large sequencing depth. Naive subsets generally had larger estimated clonotype richness than memory subsets did. Because the study included only a small number of donors, the genetic and exposure-history diversity represented was limited. Sampling was restricted to blood, and TCR repertoires in tissues likely differ from the TCR repertoires found in blood.

The receptor's source is a woman aged 25 to 39 in good health. Sequencing was done on a sample of naive CD4+ T cells sorted from blood. Explained via the paper, the cell subset or site label denotes: CD45RA+ positively selected.

The DNA sequence is TGTGCCAGCTATACCTTTCCAGGGGGCTCCCCCTACGAGCAGTACTTC. Its translation reads: CASYTFPGGSPYEQYF. Recombination linked TRBV28 to TRBJ2-7; 8 bases in the middle match TRBD1. CDR1 MDHEN and CDR2 SYDVKM were looked up in the germline V gene. V is cut back by 8 bases and J by 2 bases, with 14 bases in the junction unmatched. Its CDR3 holds 16 amino acids, cysteine through phenylalanine. Only the CDR3 part of the read is kept: 48 bases, read in frame from the first base.